Presented here are 20 T cell receptor beta chains from one specimen sequenced in a study of T cells after yellow fever vaccination. Each CDR3 protein is one row after TCRdb ran MiXCR on the 5' RACE reads. This sample carries around 65,000 distinct CDR3 sequences, about 6% of them seen once, and the ten largest clones take 2.2%. Sequences were derived from CD4+ T cells sorted from PBMCs, sampled roughly 15 days after the first yellow fever vaccination. The receptor source for this set is a man between 18 and 29 years old who received the YFV17D yellow fever vaccine.

There are many counts of this clonotype. The chain links TRBV5-4 to TRBJ2-5, with TRBD2 identical over 8 bases. The germline V gene encodes CDR1 SGHNT and CDR2 YYREEE (reference sequence). The CDR3 runs to 16 residues. Trimming took 2 bases from V and 1 from J; bases not matched to a gene: 7. The CDR3 DNA reads TGTGCCAGCAGCTTTGGGGGTAGCGGGGCCCAAGAGACCCAGTACTTC. Encoded protein: CASSFGGSGAQETQYF.

There are many counts of this clonotype. The chain joins TRBV4-3 to TRBJ2-3, with 7 bases fitting TRBD2. With V trimmed by 0 bases and J by 3 bases, 9 bases remained unmatched. The CDR3 runs to 17 residues. Germline-derived CDR1 and CDR2 are LGHNA and YSLEER. CDR3 DNA: TGCGCCAGCAGCCAAGAACAGGCGGGGGTGGAGACAGATACGCAGTATTTT. The encoded protein is CASSQEQAGVETDTQYF.

This clonotype has a handful of counts. The chain carries TRBV3-1 and TRBJ1-2; 8 nucleotides align to TRBD1. The CDR3 has 16 residues. The V segment lost 0 bases and the J segment 6 bases; nucleotides outside the gene matches: 9. Germline V CDR1 and CDR2: LGHDT, YNNKEL (reference sequence). This chain's CDR3 is CASSQESLLGQDGYTF. The DNA of the CDR3 is TGTGCCAGCAGCCAAGAGTCTCTTTTGGGACAGGATGGCTACACCTTC. Based on the CDR3 plus reference TRBV3-1 and TRBJ1-2, the full variable domain is DTAVSQTPKYLVTQMGNDKSIKCEQNLGHDTMYWYKQDSKKFLKIMFSYNNKELIINETVPNRFSPKSPDKAHLNLHINSLELGDSAVYFCASSQESLLGQDGYTFGSGTRLTVV.

In this sample, this clonotype turned up a few times. This chain links TRBV10-3 with TRBJ2-1; 7 nucleotides line up with TRBD2. With 4 bases clipped from V and 5 bases from J, the junction kept 5 bases outside the gene matches. Germline CDR1 ENHRY, CDR2 SYGVKD. The CDR3 has 14 residues. The CDR3 spells CAISGGTTDNEQFF. CDR3 DNA sequence: TGTGCCATCAGTGGTGGGACTACCGACAATGAGCAGTTCTTC.

There are many counts of this clonotype. The V call is TRBV5-1, the J call TRBJ2-3, with D maybe TRBD1 (6 bases). The V gene lost 2 bases and the J gene lost 1 base, with 17 bases spanning the gap. Germline CDR1 and CDR2: SGHRS and YFSETQ. The CDR3 runs to 17 residues. The CDR3 bases are TGCGCCAGCAGCTTACCCGCCAGGGGCGCGCGCACAGATACGCAGTATTTT. The encoded protein is CASSLPARGARTDTQYF.

This clonotype was observed at least ten times. This chain uses TRBV7-2 with TRBJ1-3, with D unclear. V shed 6 bases and J shed 7 bases, with 13 bases lying between them. The CDR3 totals 13 residues. The germline CDR1 and CDR2 sequences are SGHTA and FQGNSA. CDR3 amino acids: CASRRETGNTIYF. CDR3 coding DNA: TGTGCCAGCAGACGGGAGACGGGGAACACCATATATTTT.

This clonotype has a count of ten or more. V gene TRBV11-3 combines with J gene TRBJ2-5, with D unresolved. V lost 5 bases and J 1 base, leaving 8 bases between the germline ends. Germline CDR1 is SGHNT and CDR2 is YENEEA. The CDR3 has 13 amino acids. Written as DNA, the CDR3 is TGTGCCAGCAGCCCCCCTGCCCAAGAGACCCAGTACTTC. It yields the protein CASSPPAQETQYF. The complete variable domain, with remaining parts taken from reference TRBV11-3 and TRBJ2-5, reads EAGVVQSPRYKIIEKKQPVAFWCNPISGHNTLYWYLQNLGQGPELLIRYENEEAVDDSQLPKDRFSAERLKGVDSTLKIQPAELGDSAVYLCASSPPAQETQYFGPGTRLLVL.

V usage is TRBV18 and J usage is TRBJ1-3, with D tentatively TRBD1 (6 bases). Germline-derived CDR1 and CDR2 are KGHSH and LQKENI. The CDR3 length is 15 residues. Trimming cost V 3 bases and J 0 bases, with 9 bases left between them. Written as DNA, the CDR3 is TGTGCCAGCTCACCCGACAGGAGCTCTGGAAACACCATATATTTT. Amino acid sequence: CASSPDRSSGNTIYF.

This clonotype has ten or more counts. The chain employs TRBV3-1 and TRBJ1-2, with D uncertain. Germline values: CDR1 LGHDT, CDR2 YNNKEL (reference sequence). This CDR3 comprises 10 residues. Between the trimmed V and J ends, which lost 2 bases and 7 bases, there was a span of 2 bases. CDR3 nucleotides: TGTGCCAGCAGCCAATTTGGCTACACCTTC. Its translation: CASSQFGYTF.

This clonotype has a count of ten or more. The chain employs TRBV6-1 and TRBJ2-3; D assignment may be TRBD1 or TRBD2 (6 bases each). Trimming took 6 bases from V and 2 from J, leaving 12 bases between them. Germline V gene lookup returns CDR1 MNHNS and CDR2 SASEGT. The CDR3 sequence is 14 residues long. In DNA form, the CDR3 reads TGTGCCAGCAGGGCGGGACAAGTCACAGATACGCAGTATTTT. Protein product: CASRAGQVTDTQYF.

This clonotype was counted many times. The genes are TRBV9 and TRBJ1-5, with D unresolved. This CDR3 has 15 residues. Germline values: CDR1 SGDLS, CDR2 YYNGEE. V was clipped by 0 bases and J by 8 bases, with 15 bases between them. CDR3 protein: CASSVGPSRIEPQHF. The CDR3 DNA reads as TGTGCCAGCAGCGTAGGACCGTCGAGGATAGAGCCCCAGCATTTT.

Many counts were recorded for this clonotype. V usage is TRBV5-6 and J usage is TRBJ2-5, with D perhaps TRBD1 or TRBD2 (5 bases each). Germline-derived CDR1 and CDR2 are SGHDT and YYEEEE. Trimming left V 1 base short and J 3 bases short, with 7 bases between. The CDR3 runs 13 residues. The CDR3 region has the DNA TGTGCCAGCAGCTTGCGAGGGGAAGAGACCCAGTACTTC. Translated, it gives CASSLRGEETQYF.

This clonotype was counted ten times or more. The CDR3 region has the DNA TGTGCCAGATACTCCGGGACGGCGGTCGGGACCTTC. It is translated as CARYSGTAVGTF. The genes are TRBV2 and TRBJ1-2; D is perhaps TRBD1 (5 bases). The germline CDR1 and CDR2 sequences are SNHLY and FYNNEI. This CDR3 has 12 residues. V lost 9 bases and J 14 bases, leaving 22 bases between the germline ends. Complete variable domain (other parts from reference TRBV2 and TRBJ1-2): EPEVTQTPSHQVTQMGQEVILRCVPISNHLYFYWYRQILGQKVEFLVSFYNNEISEKSEIFDDQFSVERPDGSNFTLKIRSTKLEDSAMYFCARYSGTAVGTFGSGTRLTVV.

The chain is built from TRBV4-3 and TRBJ2-5; 16 bases line up with TRBD2. The CDR3 consists of 17 residues. From germline, CDR1 is LGHNA and CDR2 YSLEER. The V and J ends lost 5 bases and 5 bases, in that order; junction bases with no gene match: 8. CDR3 amino acids: CASSVGLAGGPGETQYF. The CDR3 region has the DNA TGCGCCAGCAGCGTGGGACTAGCGGGGGGGCCAGGGGAGACCCAGTACTTC.

This clonotype was counted many times. The chain has TRBV5-1 and TRBJ1-4; D gene unclear. The V gene lost 4 bases and the J gene lost 0 bases, with 13 bases spanning the gap. Germline V CDR1 and CDR2: SGHRS, YFSETQ. This CDR3 comprises 16 residues. The CDR3 DNA is TGCGCCAGCAGCCCGGAGGCAGATTCAACTAATGAAAAACTGTTTTTT. It is translated as CASSPEADSTNEKLFF.

There are many counts of this clonotype. The gene calls are TRBV27 and TRBJ1-1; D is ambiguous. The V gene's germline CDR1 is MNHEY and CDR2 SMNVEV (reference sequence). Trimming stripped 5 bases from V and 1 base from J, with 8 bases between. The CDR3 extends over 13 amino acids. This CDR3 is CASSVSRNTEAFF. The DNA of the CDR3 is TGTGCCAGCAGTGTTAGCAGGAACACTGAAGCTTTCTTT.

This clonotype has a count of ten or more. V and J are TRBV3-1 and TRBJ2-5, with TRBD1 as a possible D gene (5 bases). Germline V CDR1 and CDR2: LGHDT, YNNKEL (reference sequence). The ends were cut back, 4 bases at V and 10 bases at J, with 13 bases in the middle. CDR3 length equals 12 residues. The CDR3 region is CASSRISRVQYF. The CDR3 region has the DNA TGTGCCAGCAGCCGGATCAGCAGGGTCCAGTACTTC.

This clonotype was recorded at least ten times. The chain uses TRBV4-2 and TRBJ2-2; 7 bases match TRBD1. Per germline, CDR1 LGHNA and CDR2 YNFKEQ. V gave up 3 bases and J gave up 7 bases; unmatched junction bases: 23. The CDR3 sequence is 20 residues long. The chain's CDR3 is CASSQMDRPADKRYIGELFF. The CDR3 bases are TGTGCCAGCAGCCAGATGGACAGGCCAGCAGACAAGAGGTACATCGGGGAGCTGTTTTTT.

By its share, this clonotype is medium-sized (0.01 to 0.1%). The chain is built from TRBV12-3 or TRBV12-4 and TRBJ2-1; D gene ambiguous. CDR3 length equals 15 residues. V lost 5 bases to trimming and J lost 0 bases, with 11 bases between them. The DNA of the CDR3 is TGTGCCAGCAGTATAGACACCAGCTCCTACAATGAGCAGTTCTTC. It specifies CASSIDTSSYNEQFF.

This clonotype has ten or more counts. The CDR3 is CASSSGTGWQPQHF. DNA of the CDR3: TGTGCCAGCAGCTCGGGGACAGGTTGGCAGCCCCAGCATTTT. The chain uses TRBV5-6 and TRBJ1-5; 8 bases are a match to TRBD1. CDR3 length: 14 residues. Trimming at V came to 3 bases and at J to 7 bases, leaving 6 bases not matched to a gene. Germline CDR1 is SGHDT and CDR2 is YYEEEE.